These 5 T cell receptor beta chains share one sample of origin, sequenced in a study of cytomegalovirus exposure and HLA in healthy donors. PCR involved 60 Vbeta and 13 Jbeta primers. The data were produced by immunoSEQ multiplex PCR, yet TCRdb's version contains in-frame clones alone and is incomplete. The profile shows about 160,000 clones, roughly 82% of them singletons. Sequenced sample: PBMCs. The receptors derive from a man aged 50-59 years in good health and CMV-seropositive.

The J gene is TRBJ2-7, the V gene TRBV13, with TRBD1 matching 11 bases. The germline V gene has CDR1 PRHDT and CDR2 FYEKMQ (reference sequence). With V trimmed by 4 bases and J by 3 bases, 2 bases remained unmatched. This CDR3 region has 14 residues. This CDR3 reads CASSSGQGDYEQYF. The CDR3 region has the DNA TGTGCCAGCAGCTCGGGACAGGGGGACTACGAGCAGTACTTC.

The J gene is TRBJ1-2, the V gene TRBV6-5, with no clear D. The CDR3 sequence is 13 residues long. CDR1 and CDR2 (germline): MNHEY, SVGAGI. Trimming shortened V by 5 bases and J by 3 bases, and 10 bases separated the two germline ends. The CDR3 loop is CASSPRPDYGYTF. DNA for the CDR3: TGTGCCAGCAGTCCGCGGCCTGACTATGGCTACACCTTC.

This clone occurred a few times. The chain recombines TRBV28 with TRBJ2-2; tentative D call: TRBD2 (7 bases). Germline CDR1 and CDR2: MDHEN and SYDVKM. The CDR3 extends over 15 amino acids. The V end was cut by 8 bases, the J end by 3 bases, with 16 bases between. The CDR3 sequence: CASGGAGMDTGELFF. CDR3 DNA: TGTGCCAGCGGGGGGGCAGGGATGGACACCGGGGAGCTGTTTTTT. The variable domain in full, with the rest retrieved from reference TRBV28 and TRBJ2-2, is DVKVTQSSRYLVKRTGEKVFLECVQDMDHENMFWYRQDPGLGLRLIYFSYDVKMKEKGDIPEGYSVSREKKERFSLILESASTNQTSMYLCASGGAGMDTGELFFGEGSRLTVL.

The chain's CDR3 is CASSYARGNNQPQHF. The DNA of the CDR3 is TGTGCCAGCAGTTACGCCAGGGGTAACAATCAGCCCCAGCATTTT. This rearrangement joins TRBV6-5 to TRBJ1-5; D may be TRBD1 (6 bases). Trimming took off 2 bases at V and 3 bases at J, with 11 bases between the two ends. The CDR3 is made up of 15 amino acids. CDR1 and CDR2 from the germline V gene are MNHEY and SVGAGI.

The chain uses TRBV4-2 and TRBJ1-2, with TRBD1 matching over 8 bases. The CDR3 has 14 amino acids. V lost 0 bases and J lost 4; bases outside the gene matches: 1. Germline CDR1 LGHNA, CDR2 YNFKEQ. The CDR3 reads CASSQDGTGYGYTF. CDR3 sequence (DNA): TGTGCCAGCAGCCAAGACGGGACAGGCTATGGCTACACCTTC.